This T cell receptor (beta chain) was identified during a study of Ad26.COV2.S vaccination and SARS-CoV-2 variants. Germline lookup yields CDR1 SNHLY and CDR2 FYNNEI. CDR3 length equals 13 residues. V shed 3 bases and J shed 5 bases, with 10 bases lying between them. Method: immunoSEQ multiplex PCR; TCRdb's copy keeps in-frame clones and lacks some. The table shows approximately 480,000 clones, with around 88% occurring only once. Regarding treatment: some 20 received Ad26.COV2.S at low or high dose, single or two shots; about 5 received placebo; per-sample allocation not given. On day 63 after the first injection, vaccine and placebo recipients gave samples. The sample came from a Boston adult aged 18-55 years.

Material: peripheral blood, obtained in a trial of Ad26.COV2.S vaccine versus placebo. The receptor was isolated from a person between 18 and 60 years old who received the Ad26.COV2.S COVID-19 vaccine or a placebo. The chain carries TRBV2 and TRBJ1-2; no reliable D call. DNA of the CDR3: TGTGCCAGCAGTGAGGAGACATATTATGGCTACACCTTC. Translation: CASSEETYYGYTF.